The text below deals with one T cell receptor (beta chain). Its antigen is undetermined. This CDR3 is 16 amino acids long. Germline V gene sequence: CDR1 MGHRA, CDR2 YSYEKL. Trimming cost V 4 bases and J 0 bases, with 16 bases left between them. In the naive CD8 group, cells lacked CD45RO and were positively selected for CCR7, so terminally differentiated effector memory CD45RA+ cells were left out. The source of the sample is a study of shared clonotypes between healthy human individuals. Overall study context: The plates for each donor numbered three CD4 naive, three CD4 memory, two CD8 naive and one CD8 memory. Overall study findings and caveats: It was anticipated that sequencing depth would influence how many clonotypes donors shared. Few donors restricted represented genetic and exposure-history diversity. A reduction in generation probabilities was seen for non-shared clonotypes relative to those shared by all four donors.

Data came from immunoSEQ multiplex PCR; TCRdb stores just in-frame clones and leaves some out. The sample holds some 2 million clones; less than 95% are singletons and the top ten take 1.2%. The sequencing input was naive CD8+ T cells sorted from blood. This TCR was recovered from a man aged 18 to 29 in good health. The gene calls are TRBV4-1 and TRBJ2-7; maybe TRBD1 (6 bases). The CDR3 DNA follows: TGCGCCAGCAGCCCCGATAGGGGGAAGAGCTCCTACGAGCAGTACTTC. It yields the protein CASSPDRGKSSYEQYF.